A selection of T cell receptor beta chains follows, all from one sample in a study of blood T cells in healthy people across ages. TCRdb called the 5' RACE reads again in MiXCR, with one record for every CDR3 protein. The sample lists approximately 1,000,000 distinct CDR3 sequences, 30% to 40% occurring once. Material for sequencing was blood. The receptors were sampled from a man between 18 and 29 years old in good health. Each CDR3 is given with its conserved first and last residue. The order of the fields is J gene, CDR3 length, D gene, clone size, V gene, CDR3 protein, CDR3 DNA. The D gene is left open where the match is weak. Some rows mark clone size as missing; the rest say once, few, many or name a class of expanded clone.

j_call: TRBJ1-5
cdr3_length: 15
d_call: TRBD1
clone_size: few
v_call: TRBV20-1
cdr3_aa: CSARPGGQGFQPQHF
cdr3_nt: TGCAGTGCCCGCCCAGGGGGACAGGGTTTTCAGCCCCAGCATTTT

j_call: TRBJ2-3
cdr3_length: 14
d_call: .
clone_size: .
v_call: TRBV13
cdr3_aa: CASSLVTLQDTQYF
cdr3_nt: TGTGCCAGCAGCTTAGTGACCCTTCAAGATACGCAGTATTTT

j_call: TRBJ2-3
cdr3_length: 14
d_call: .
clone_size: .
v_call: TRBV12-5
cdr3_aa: CASRIGTSTDTQYF
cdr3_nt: TGTGCAAGTCGGATCGGGACAAGCACAGATACGCAGTATTTT

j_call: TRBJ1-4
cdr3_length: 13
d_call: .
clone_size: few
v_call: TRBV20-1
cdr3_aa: CSAARTTNEKLFF
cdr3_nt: TGCAGTGCTGCCAGAACTACTAATGAAAAACTGTTTTTT

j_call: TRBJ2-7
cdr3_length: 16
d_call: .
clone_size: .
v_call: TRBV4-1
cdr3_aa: CASSQVSQNLNNEQYF
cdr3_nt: TGCGCCAGCAGCCAAGTTAGCCAGAATCTTAACAATGAGCAGTACTTC

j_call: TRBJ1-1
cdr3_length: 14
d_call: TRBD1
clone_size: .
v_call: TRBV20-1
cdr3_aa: CSARMTGSDTEAFF
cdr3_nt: TGCAGTGCTAGAATGACAGGGTCGGACACTGAAGCTTTCTTT

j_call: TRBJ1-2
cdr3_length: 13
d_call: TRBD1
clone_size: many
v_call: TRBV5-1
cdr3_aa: CASSSQGANGYTF
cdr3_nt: TGCGCCAGCAGCTCTCAGGGGGCCAATGGCTACACCTTC

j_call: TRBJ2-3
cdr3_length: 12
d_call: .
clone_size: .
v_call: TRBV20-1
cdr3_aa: CSVGASTDTQYF
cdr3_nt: TGCAGTGTGGGAGCTAGCACAGATACGCAGTATTTT

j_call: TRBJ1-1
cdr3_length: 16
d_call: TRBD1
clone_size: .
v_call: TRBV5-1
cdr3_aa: CASSFRGLDRNTEAFF
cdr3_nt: TGCGCCAGCAGCTTCAGGGGGCTCGATCGGAACACTGAAGCTTTCTTT

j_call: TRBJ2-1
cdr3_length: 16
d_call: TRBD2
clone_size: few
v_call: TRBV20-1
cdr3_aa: CSARDPSGGTYNEQFF
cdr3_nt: TGCAGTGCTAGAGACCCTAGCGGGGGGACCTACAATGAGCAGTTCTTC

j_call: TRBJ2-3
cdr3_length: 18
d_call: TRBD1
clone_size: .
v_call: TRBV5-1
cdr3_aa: CASSPRWDRGVGADTQYF
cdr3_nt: TGCGCCAGCAGCCCCCGGTGGGACAGGGGAGTGGGAGCAGATACGCAGTATTTT

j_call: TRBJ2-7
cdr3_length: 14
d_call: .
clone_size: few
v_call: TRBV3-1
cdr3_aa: CASSQGTRTVEQYF
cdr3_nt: TGTGCCAGCAGCCAAGGGACGAGGACTGTCGAGCAGTACTTC

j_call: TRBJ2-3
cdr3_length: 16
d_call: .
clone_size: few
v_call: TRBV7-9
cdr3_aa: CASSPPGVRSTDTQYF
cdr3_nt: TGTGCCAGCAGCCCACCGGGGGTCCGCTCCACAGATACGCAGTATTTT

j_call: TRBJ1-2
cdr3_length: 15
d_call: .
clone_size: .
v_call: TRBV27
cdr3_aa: CASSTWDTANYGYTF
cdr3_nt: TGTGCCAGCAGTACCTGGGACACTGCTAACTATGGCTACACCTTC

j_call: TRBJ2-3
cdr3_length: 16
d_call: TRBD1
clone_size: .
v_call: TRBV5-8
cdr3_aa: CASSIGTGMGADTQYF
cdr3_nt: TGTGCCAGCAGCATCGGGACAGGGATGGGCGCAGATACGCAGTATTTT

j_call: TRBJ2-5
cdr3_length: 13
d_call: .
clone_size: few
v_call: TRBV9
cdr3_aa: CASSAGGSETQYF
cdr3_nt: TGTGCCAGCAGCGCAGGTGGGTCAGAGACCCAGTACTTC

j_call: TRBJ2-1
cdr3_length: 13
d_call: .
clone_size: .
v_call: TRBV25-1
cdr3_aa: CASSVNREHEQFF
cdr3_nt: TGTGCCAGCAGTGTAAATAGGGAGCATGAGCAGTTCTTC

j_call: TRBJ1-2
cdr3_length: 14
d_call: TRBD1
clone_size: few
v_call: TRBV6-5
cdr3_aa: CASSFGQGAYGYTF
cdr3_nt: TGTGCCAGCAGTTTCGGACAGGGGGCTTATGGCTACACCTTC

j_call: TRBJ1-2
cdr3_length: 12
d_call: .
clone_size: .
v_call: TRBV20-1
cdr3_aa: CSARLIGVGYTF
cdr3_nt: TGCAGTGCTAGGTTAATCGGAGTAGGCTACACCTTC

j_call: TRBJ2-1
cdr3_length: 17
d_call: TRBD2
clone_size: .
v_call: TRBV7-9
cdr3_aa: CASSPRTSGGLYNEQFF
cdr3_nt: TGTGCCAGCAGCCCCCGGACTAGCGGGGGGCTCTACAATGAGCAGTTCTTC

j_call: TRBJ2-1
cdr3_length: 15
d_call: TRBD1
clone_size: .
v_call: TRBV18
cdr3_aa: CASSQDRDRGNEQFF
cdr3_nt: TGTGCCAGCTCCCAGGACAGGGATCGTGGCAATGAGCAGTTCTTC

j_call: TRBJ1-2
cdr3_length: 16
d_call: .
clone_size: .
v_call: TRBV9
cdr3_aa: CASSAQEVSSNYGYTF
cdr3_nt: TGTGCCAGCAGCGCACAGGAGGTCAGCAGTAACTATGGCTACACCTTC

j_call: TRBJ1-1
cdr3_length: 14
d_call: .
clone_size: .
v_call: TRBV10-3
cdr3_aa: CAISEPRRSTEAFF
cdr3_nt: TGTGCCATCAGTGAGCCGCGTAGGAGCACTGAAGCTTTCTTT

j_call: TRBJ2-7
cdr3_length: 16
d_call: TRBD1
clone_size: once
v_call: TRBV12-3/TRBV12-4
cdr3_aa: CASSPRTGKASYEQYF
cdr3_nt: TGTGCCAGCAGTCCCCGGACAGGGAAAGCCTCCTACGAGCAGTACTTC

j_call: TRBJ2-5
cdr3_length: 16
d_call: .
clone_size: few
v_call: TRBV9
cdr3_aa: CASSVGPERPQETQYF
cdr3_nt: TGTGCCAGCAGCGTAGGACCAGAAAGGCCCCAAGAGACCCAGTACTTC

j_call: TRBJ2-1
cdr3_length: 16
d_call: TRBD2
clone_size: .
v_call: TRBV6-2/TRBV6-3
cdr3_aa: CASSGPTSGGTNEQFF
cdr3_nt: TGTGCCAGCAGTGGACCGACTAGCGGGGGTACCAATGAGCAGTTCTTC

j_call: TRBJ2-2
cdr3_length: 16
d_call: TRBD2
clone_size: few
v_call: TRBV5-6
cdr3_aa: CASSTRLAGGPGELFF
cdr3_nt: TGTGCCAGCAGCACCCGACTAGCGGGGGGGCCCGGGGAGCTGTTTTTT